This TCR beta chain is from a study of blood T cell repertoires in COVID-19 (dated by TCRdb to 2018 to 2021). Looking at the study overall: Samples from collaborators originated in the United States, Italy and Spain and spanned both the acute and convalescent phases of COVID-19. Where available, HLA class I and class II types were taken from metadata supplied by the sample provider and were not determined by assay-based typing. Nearly every sample came with metadata listing a de-identified subject ID, COVID-19 status, age in years and sex. The samples were drawn from two sources: the first 160 participants of the ongoing ImmuneRACE study, and some 1,300 subjects contributed by 6 global collaborators. The repertoires were made available in a free public database intended to serve as a resource for research on the immune response to SARS-CoV-2. Subjects who had been exposed to COVID-19, were actively infected with it, or had recovered from it provided the deeply sampled blood TCRbeta repertoires that made up the dataset. The prospective study material was composed of cDNA or gDNA derived from T cells, B-cell-depleted T cells, or PBMCs. Broad study findings and their caveats: How much clinical and demographic metadata was included differed by source and by participant, and the metadata was provided uncurated.

To note about this clone: Its antigen has not been determined. Per-base qualities were not stored, and no clone one base away is much larger.

V is pruned by 10 bases and J by 3 bases, leaving 9 bases of the junction without a gene match. The CDR3 holds 14 amino acids from the cysteine to the phenylalanine. Only the CDR3 DNA is retained, 42 bases long and in frame from the first base. Sequences MNHEY (CDR1) and SVGAGI (CDR2) are obtained from the germline V gene. The immunoSEQ Assay, a bias-controlled multiplex PCR, was used to amplify TCRbeta CDR3 regions from genomic DNA. For the original study's pipeline: The number of nucleated cells in each sample was estimated from the amplification of reference gene primers within the assay. To quantify the absolute abundance of each unique TCRbeta CDR3 rearrangement, sequence reads were collapsed and filtered. Productive Simpson clonality was computed per sample as the square root of Simpson's diversity index over productive rearrangements. The clones in this table, taken by TCRdb from immuneACCESS, are in-frame only. Not every clone is retained; where verified, under half of the shortfall comes from an unresolved V gene, and the cause of the rest is unknown. That table furnishes V, J and clone size, whereas the DNA furnished D and trimming. This sample gives roughly 25,000 clones in total; 87% of them show up just once. About 8% of the sample belongs to the ten largest clones.

The collaborating institutions used their own protocols to collect whole blood in K2EDTA tubes. Collaborator samples were shipped for TCRbeta analysis as frozen whole blood, isolated PBMCs, or DNA extracted from either sample type. This receptor was obtained from a middle-aged man with active COVID-19. The sequencing input was peripheral blood. The V gene is TRBV6-5 and the J gene is TRBJ2-1; 7 bases in the middle match TRBD2. The CDR3 region: CATSKGRVYNEQFF. The DNA sequence is TGTGCCACCTCTAAGGGGAGGGTCTACAATGAGCAGTTCTTC.